The 10 T cell receptor beta chains reported below all come from one sample, sequenced in a study of T cells after yellow fever vaccination. Via MiXCR, TCRdb re-called the 5' RACE reads, giving one row per CDR3 protein. The sample gives 350,000 to 450,000 distinct CDR3 sequences, 18% of which show up once; 18% is in the top ten. This sample comprised PBMCs, obtained before the yellow fever booster vaccination. These receptors all come from a man between 18 and 29 years old who received the YFV17D yellow fever vaccine.

The rearrangement uses TRBV18 and TRBJ1-1; TRBD1 aligns across 11 bases. Per germline, CDR1 KGHSH and CDR2 LQKENI. The length of the CDR3 is 13 residues. With V trimmed by 3 bases and J by 11 bases, 5 bases remained unmatched. The CDR3 loop is CASSPSDRGQAFF. CDR3 nucleotide sequence: TGTGCCAGCTCACCCTCGGACAGGGGGCAGGCTTTCTTT.

The chain joins TRBV15 to TRBJ1-2; possible D gene TRBD1, 5 bases. CDR1 is LNHNV, CDR2 YYDKDF, per germline (reference sequence). V lost 2 bases, J lost 2 bases, and 9 bases lay in between. The CDR3 contains 14 residues. The CDR3 region is CATSRQGNNYGYTF. Here the CDR3 DNA reads TGTGCCACCAGCAGACAGGGTAACAACTATGGCTACACCTTC.

In this sample, this clonotype turned up many times. The V and J genes are TRBV6-4 and TRBJ2-1; TRBD2 matches 12 bases. There are 15 residues in the CDR3. Losses at the gene ends were 6 bases for V and 8 bases for J; bases not matched to a gene: 8. Germline V gene lookup returns CDR1 MRHNA and CDR2 SNTAGT. CDR3 bases: TGTGCCAGCAGCCGGACTAGCGGGGAGGGGCATGAGCAGTTCTTC. The encoded protein is CASSRTSGEGHEQFF.

The chain recombines TRBV3-1 with TRBJ1-1; no clear D gene. Germline V gives CDR1 LGHDT, CDR2 YNNKEL (reference sequence). The V end was cut by 1 base, the J end by 0 bases, with 9 bases between. This CDR3 region has 15 residues. The CDR3 loop is CASSQVVGMNTEAFF. In DNA, the CDR3 is TGTGCCAGCAGCCAAGTAGTGGGCATGAACACTGAAGCTTTCTTT.

This clonotype occurred a few times. V and J are TRBV5-5 and TRBJ2-3, with TRBD2 as a possible D gene (7 bases). V was trimmed by 0 bases and J by 2 bases, leaving 13 bases between them. Germline V gene data show CDR1 as SGHKS and CDR2 as YYEKEE (reference sequence). The CDR3 extends over 16 amino acids. CDR3 protein: CASSLDAGADTDTQYF. The CDR3 DNA reads as TGTGCCAGCAGCTTGGATGCGGGGGCCGACACAGATACGCAGTATTTT.

This clonotype was seen more than once but under ten times. The chain is built from TRBV6-5 and TRBJ1-6; D ambiguous. V lost 2 bases, J lost 6 bases, and 11 bases lay in between. The CDR3 covers 15 residues. Germline CDR1 and CDR2: MNHEY and SVGAGI. CDR3 nucleotides: TGTGCCAGCAGTTACCTCGGGGAGAGTAATTCACCCCTCCACTTT. Translating gives CASSYLGESNSPLHF.

This clonotype was picked up a small number of times. The chain employs TRBV5-1 and TRBJ2-7; no reliable D call. This CDR3 comprises 14 residues. The V gene lost 1 base and the J gene lost 2 bases, with 10 bases spanning the gap. CDR1 SGHRS and CDR2 YFSETQ come from the germline V gene. In DNA, the CDR3 is TGCGCCAGCAGCTTGTTGTCCCGGACCTACGAGCAGTACTTC. As protein: CASSLLSRTYEQYF.

This clonotype was detected only a few times. The V call is TRBV28, the J call TRBJ2-2; TRBD2 might be the D (7 bases). V shed 6 bases and J shed 4 bases, with 15 bases lying between them. Germline lookup yields CDR1 MDHEN and CDR2 SYDVKM. The CDR3 loop spans 15 amino acids. CDR3 amino acids: CASSSGGLFTGELFF. The DNA for the CDR3 is TGTGCCAGCAGCTCCGGGGGGCTGTTCACCGGGGAGCTGTTTTTT. The complete variable domain, with remaining parts taken from reference TRBV28 and TRBJ2-2, reads DVKVTQSSRYLVKRTGEKVFLECVQDMDHENMFWYRQDPGLGLRLIYFSYDVKMKEKGDIPEGYSVSREKKERFSLILESASTNQTSMYLCASSSGGLFTGELFFGEGSRLTVL.

This chain uses TRBV18 with TRBJ2-7; the D gene could be TRBD1 or TRBD2 (5 bases each). V was clipped by 2 bases and J by 2 bases, with 13 bases between them. In germline, CDR1 is KGHSH, CDR2 LQKENI. The CDR3 contains 15 residues. CDR3 sequence reads: CASSPGRRGAYEQYV. The CDR3 DNA follows: TGTGCCAGCTCACCAGGGCGAAGGGGAGCCTACGAGCAGTACGTC.

In its sample, this clonotype was seen a few times. The rearrangement joins TRBV7-2 to TRBJ2-3; D is ambiguous. The ends were cut back, 6 bases at V and 4 bases at J, with 8 bases in the middle. CDR1 is SGHTA and CDR2 is FQGNSA in the germline V gene. The CDR3 contains 12 residues. The CDR3 reads CASRLQSDTQYF. CDR3 bases: TGTGCCAGCAGGTTACAATCAGATACGCAGTATTTT. Filled out from reference TRBV7-2 and TRBJ2-3, the complete variable domain reads GAGVSQSPSNKVTEKGKDVELRCDPISGHTALYWYRQSLGQGLEFLIYFQGNSAPDKSGLPSDRFSAERTGGSVSTLTIQRTQQEDSAVYLCASRLQSDTQYFGPGTRLTVL.